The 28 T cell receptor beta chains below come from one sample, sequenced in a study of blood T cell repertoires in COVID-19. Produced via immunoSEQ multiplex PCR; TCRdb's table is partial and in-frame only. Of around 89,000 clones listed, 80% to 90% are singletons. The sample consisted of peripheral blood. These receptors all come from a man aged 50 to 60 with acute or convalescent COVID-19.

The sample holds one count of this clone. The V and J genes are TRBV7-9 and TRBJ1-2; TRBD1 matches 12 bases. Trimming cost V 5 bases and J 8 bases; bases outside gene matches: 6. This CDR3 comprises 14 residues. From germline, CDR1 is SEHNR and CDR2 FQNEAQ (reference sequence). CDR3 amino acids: CASSTGQGARGYTF. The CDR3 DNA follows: TGTGCCAGCAGCACGGGACAGGGGGCTCGGGGCTACACCTTC.

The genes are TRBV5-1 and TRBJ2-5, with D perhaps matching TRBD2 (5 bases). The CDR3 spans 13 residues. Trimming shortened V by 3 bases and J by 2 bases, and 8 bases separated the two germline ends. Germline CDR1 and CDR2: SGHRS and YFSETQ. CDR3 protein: CASSSAVQETQYF. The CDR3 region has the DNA TGCGCCAGCAGCTCAGCGGTTCAAGAGACCCAGTACTTC.

The chain's CDR3 is CASSPAGTGGYIQYF. The CDR3 nucleotides read TGTGCCAGCTCACCCGCCGGGACAGGGGGTTACATTCAGTACTTC. The V gene is TRBV18, the J gene TRBJ2-4, with TRBD1 matching 11 bases. V gave up 3 bases and J gave up 8 bases; unmatched junction bases: 6. The germline gives CDR1 KGHSH, CDR2 LQKENI. This CDR3 is 15 amino acids long.

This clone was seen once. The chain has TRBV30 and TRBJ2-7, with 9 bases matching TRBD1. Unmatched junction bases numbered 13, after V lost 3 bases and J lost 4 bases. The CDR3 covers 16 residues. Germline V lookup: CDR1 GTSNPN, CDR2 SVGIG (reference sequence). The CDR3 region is CAWRPTGGASRYEQYF. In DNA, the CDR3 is TGTGCCTGGAGACCTACAGGGGGCGCATCTCGGTACGAGCAGTACTTC. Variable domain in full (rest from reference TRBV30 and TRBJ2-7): SQTIHQWPATLVQPVGSPLSLECTVEGTSNPNLYWYRQAAGRGLQLLFYSVGIGQISSEVPQNLSASRPQDRQFILSSKKLLLSDSGFYLCAWRPTGGASRYEQYFGPGTRLTVT.

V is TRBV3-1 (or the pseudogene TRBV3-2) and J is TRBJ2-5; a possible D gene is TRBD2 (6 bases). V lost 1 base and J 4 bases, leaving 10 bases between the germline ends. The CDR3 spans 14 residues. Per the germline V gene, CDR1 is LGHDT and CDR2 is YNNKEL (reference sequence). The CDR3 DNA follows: TGTGCCAGCAGCCAAGCGGCGGGATCAGAGACCCAGTACTTC. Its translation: CASSQAAGSETQYF.

CDR3 protein: CASSFHTGGRETQYF. The CDR3 region has the DNA TGTGCCAGCAGCTTTCACACAGGGGGGAGAGAGACCCAGTACTTC. The chain employs TRBV7-3 and TRBJ2-5; 8 positions agree with TRBD1. V shed 3 bases and J 4 bases; nucleotides not matched to a gene: 7. This CDR3 comprises 15 residues. Germline V lookup: CDR1 SGHTA, CDR2 FQGTGA.

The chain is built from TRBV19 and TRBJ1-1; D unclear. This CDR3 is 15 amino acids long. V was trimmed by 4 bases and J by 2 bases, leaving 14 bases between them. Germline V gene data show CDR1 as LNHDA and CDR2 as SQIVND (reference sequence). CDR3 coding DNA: TGTGCCAGTAGTAAGGAAACCCGGGGAAACACTGAAGCTTTCTTT. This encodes CASSKETRGNTEAFF.

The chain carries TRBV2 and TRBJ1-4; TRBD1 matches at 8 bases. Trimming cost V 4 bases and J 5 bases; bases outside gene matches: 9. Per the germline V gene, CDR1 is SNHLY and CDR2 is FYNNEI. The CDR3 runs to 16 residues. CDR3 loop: CASSVTPDRGNEKLFF. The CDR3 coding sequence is TGTGCCAGCAGTGTTACTCCCGACAGGGGAAATGAAAAACTGTTTTTT.

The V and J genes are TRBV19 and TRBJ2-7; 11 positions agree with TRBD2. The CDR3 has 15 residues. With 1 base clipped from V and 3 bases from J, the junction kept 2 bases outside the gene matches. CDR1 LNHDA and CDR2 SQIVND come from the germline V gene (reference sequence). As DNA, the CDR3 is TGTGCCAGTAGTATAGCACTAGCGGGGGTCTACGAGCAGTACGTC. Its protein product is CASSIALAGVYEQYV.

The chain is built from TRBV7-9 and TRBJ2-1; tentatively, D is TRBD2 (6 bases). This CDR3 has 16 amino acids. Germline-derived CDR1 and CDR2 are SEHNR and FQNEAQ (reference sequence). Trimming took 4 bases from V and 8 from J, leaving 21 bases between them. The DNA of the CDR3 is TGTGCCAGCAGCTCCTGGACTACCCTTCTCCGGGATGAGCAGTTCTTC. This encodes CASSSWTTLLRDEQFF.

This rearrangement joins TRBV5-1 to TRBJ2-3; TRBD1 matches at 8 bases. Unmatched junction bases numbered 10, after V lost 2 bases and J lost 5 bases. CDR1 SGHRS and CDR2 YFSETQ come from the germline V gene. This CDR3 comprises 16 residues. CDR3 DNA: TGCGCCAGCAGCTTCACCTCAGGGGGCTTGGGAGATACGCAGTATTTT. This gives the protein CASSFTSGGLGDTQYF.

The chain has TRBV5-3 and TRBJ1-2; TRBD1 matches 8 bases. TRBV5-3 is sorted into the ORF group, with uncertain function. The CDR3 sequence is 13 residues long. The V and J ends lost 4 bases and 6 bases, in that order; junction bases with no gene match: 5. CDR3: CARSPGGADGYTF. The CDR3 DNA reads TGTGCCAGAAGCCCAGGGGGCGCGGATGGCTACACCTTC.

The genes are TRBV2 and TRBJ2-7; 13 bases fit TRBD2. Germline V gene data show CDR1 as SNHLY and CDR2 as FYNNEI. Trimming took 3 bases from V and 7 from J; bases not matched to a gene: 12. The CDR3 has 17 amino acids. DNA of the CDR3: TGTGCCAGCAGTGATCTGGCACTAGCGGGGGGGCCTAAGGAGCAGTACGTC. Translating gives CASSDLALAGGPKEQYV.

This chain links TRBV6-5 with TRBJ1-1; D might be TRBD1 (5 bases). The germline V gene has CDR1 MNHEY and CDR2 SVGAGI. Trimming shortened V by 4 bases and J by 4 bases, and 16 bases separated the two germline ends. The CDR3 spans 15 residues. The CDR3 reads CASSSISWGATEAFF. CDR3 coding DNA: TGTGCCAGCAGTTCCATTAGTTGGGGCGCCACTGAAGCTTTCTTT.

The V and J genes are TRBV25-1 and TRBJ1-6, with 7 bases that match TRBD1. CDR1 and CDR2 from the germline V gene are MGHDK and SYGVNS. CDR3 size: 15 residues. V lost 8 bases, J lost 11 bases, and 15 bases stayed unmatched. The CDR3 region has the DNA TGTGCCAGCGGAGACCTACGGCCACAGGGGACACCCCTCCACTTT. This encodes CASGDLRPQGTPLHF.

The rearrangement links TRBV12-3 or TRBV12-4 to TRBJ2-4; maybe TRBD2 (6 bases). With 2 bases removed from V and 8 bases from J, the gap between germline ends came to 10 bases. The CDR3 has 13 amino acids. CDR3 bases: TGTGCCAGCAGTTTATCGGGAGAAGACATTCAGTACTTC. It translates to CASSLSGEDIQYF.

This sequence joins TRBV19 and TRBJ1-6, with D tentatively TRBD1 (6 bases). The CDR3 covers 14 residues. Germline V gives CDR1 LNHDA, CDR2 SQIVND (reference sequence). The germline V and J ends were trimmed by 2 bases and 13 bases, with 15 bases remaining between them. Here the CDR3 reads CASSIKQGTLPLHF. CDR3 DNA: TGTGCCAGTAGTATAAAACAGGGAACGTTGCCCCTCCACTTT.

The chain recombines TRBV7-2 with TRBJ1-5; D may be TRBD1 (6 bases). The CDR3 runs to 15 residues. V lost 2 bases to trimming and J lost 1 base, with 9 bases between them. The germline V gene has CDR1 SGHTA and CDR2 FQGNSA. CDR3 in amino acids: CASSLSQGSNQPQHF. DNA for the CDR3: TGTGCCAGCAGCTTATCCCAGGGGAGCAATCAGCCCCAGCATTTT.

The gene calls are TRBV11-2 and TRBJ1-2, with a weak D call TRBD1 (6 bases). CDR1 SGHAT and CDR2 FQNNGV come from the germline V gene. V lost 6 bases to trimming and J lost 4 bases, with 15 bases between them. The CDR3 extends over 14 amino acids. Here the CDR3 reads CASREQGPPYGYTF. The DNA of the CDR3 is TGTGCCAGCAGAGAACAGGGTCCCCCCTATGGCTACACCTTC.

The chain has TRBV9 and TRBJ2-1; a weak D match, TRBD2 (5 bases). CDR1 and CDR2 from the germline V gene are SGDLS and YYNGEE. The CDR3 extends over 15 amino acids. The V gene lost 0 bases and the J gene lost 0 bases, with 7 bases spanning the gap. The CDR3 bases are TGTGCCAGCAGCGTAGACGGGGACTCCTACAATGAGCAGTTCTTC. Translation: CASSVDGDSYNEQFF.

The CDR3 is CASSFPPNSGENAGELFF. As DNA, the CDR3 is TGTGCCAGCAGCTTTCCACCAAACAGCGGGGAAAACGCCGGGGAGCTGTTTTTT. The rearrangement uses TRBV12-1 and TRBJ2-2; the table gives TRBD2 as D, unverified against the DNA. TRBV12-1 is a documented pseudogene. CDR3 length: 18 residues.

This chain's CDR3 is CASKTGFNEKLFF. The CDR3 nucleotides read TGTGCCTCCAAGACAGGATTTAATGAAAAACTGTTTTTT. The gene calls are TRBV30 and TRBJ1-4; possibly TRBD1 for D (6 bases). V lost 7 bases to trimming and J lost 4 bases, with 13 bases between them. The CDR3 covers 13 residues. CDR1 and CDR2 (germline): GTSNPN, SVGIG (reference sequence).

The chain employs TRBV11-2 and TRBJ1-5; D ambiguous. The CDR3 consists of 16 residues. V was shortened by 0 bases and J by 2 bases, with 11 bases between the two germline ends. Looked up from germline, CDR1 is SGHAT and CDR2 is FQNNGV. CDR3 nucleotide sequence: TGTGCCAGCAGCTTAGATGTGAGGAGGGGCAATCAGCCCCAGCATTTT. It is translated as CASSLDVRRGNQPQHF.

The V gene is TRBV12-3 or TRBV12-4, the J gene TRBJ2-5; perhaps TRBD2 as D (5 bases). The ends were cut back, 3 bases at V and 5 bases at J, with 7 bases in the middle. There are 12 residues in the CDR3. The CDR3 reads CASSFERETQYF. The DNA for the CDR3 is TGTGCCAGCAGTTTCGAGCGGGAGACCCAGTACTTC.

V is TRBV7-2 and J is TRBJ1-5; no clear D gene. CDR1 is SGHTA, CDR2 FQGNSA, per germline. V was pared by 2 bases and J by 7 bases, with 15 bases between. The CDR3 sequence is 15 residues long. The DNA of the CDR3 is TGTGCCAGCAGCTTAAGTTCCCTTCTCGGGCAGCCCCAGCATTTT. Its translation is CASSLSSLLGQPQHF. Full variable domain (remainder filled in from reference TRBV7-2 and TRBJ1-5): GAGVSQSPSNKVTEKGKDVELRCDPISGHTALYWYRQSLGQGLEFLIYFQGNSAPDKSGLPSDRFSAERTGGSVSTLTIQRTQQEDSAVYLCASSLSSLLGQPQHFGDGTRLSIL.

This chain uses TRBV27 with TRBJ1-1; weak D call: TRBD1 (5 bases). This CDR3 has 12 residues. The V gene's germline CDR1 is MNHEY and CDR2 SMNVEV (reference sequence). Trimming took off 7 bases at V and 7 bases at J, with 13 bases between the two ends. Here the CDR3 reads CASTPRTGEAFF. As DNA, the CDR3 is TGTGCCAGCACCCCCAGAACAGGTGAAGCTTTCTTT.

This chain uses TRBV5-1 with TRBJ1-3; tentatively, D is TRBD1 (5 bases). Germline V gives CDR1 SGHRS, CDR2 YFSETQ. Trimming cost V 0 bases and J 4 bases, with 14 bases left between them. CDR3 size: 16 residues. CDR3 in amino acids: CASSLVQGLGGNTIYF. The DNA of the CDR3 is TGCGCCAGCAGCTTGGTTCAGGGTTTGGGCGGAAACACCATATATTTT.

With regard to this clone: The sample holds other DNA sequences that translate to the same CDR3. CDR3 residues: CASSLDNRGPYGYTF. The CDR3 bases are TGTGCCAGCAGCTTAGACAACAGGGGCCCCTATGGCTACACCTTC. This chain uses TRBV7-2 with TRBJ1-2, with 7 bases identical to TRBD1. The CDR3 runs 15 residues. The V gene end was trimmed by 1 base and the J gene end by 4 bases; junction bases not matched to a gene: 6. Germline CDR1 is SGHTA and CDR2 is FQGNSA.